These 9 T cell receptor beta chains originate from one sample sequenced in a study of cytomegalovirus exposure and HLA in healthy donors. Both 60 Vbeta primers and 13 Jbeta primers went into the PCR. Sequencing was performed with immunoSEQ multiplex PCR; in TCRdb, only in-frame clones are kept and a portion is missing. The table records tens of thousands of clones, roughly 64% of them present only once. Sequenced material: PBMCs. The receptors here all came from a middle-aged woman in good health and CMV-seropositive.

The chain is built from TRBV27 and TRBJ1-2, with 8 nucleotides matching TRBD1. V was pared by 6 bases and J by 10 bases, with 10 bases of the junction left unmatched. The germline CDR1 and CDR2 sequences are MNHEY and SMNVEV (reference sequence). The CDR3 extends over 13 amino acids. CDR3 loop: CASRPAGQDFYTF. The CDR3 nucleotides read TGTGCCAGCAGGCCAGCGGGACAGGATTTCTACACCTTC.

The gene calls are TRBV18 and TRBJ2-7, with 12 nucleotides matching TRBD2. Germline CDR1 KGHSH, CDR2 LQKENI. V dropped 3 bases and J dropped 6; count of bases not matched to a gene: 9. There are 16 residues in the CDR3. The CDR3 here is CASSPTSGSPIGEQYF. In nucleotides, the CDR3 is TGTGCCAGCTCACCGACTAGCGGGAGTCCAATTGGCGAGCAGTACTTC.

The chain combines TRBV25-1 with TRBJ2-1; 8 bases line up with TRBD2. The CDR3 loop spans 16 amino acids. Germline loops: CDR1 MGHDK, CDR2 SYGVNS. The J segment lost 8 bases and the V segment lost 5 bases, leaving 14 bases of the junction unmatched. The CDR3 protein is CASSHERELLGDEQFF. The CDR3 coding sequence is TGTGCCAGCAGTCACGAGCGGGAGCTCTTAGGGGATGAGCAGTTCTTC.

The J gene is TRBJ2-1, the V gene TRBV2, with 8 bases identical to TRBD1. This CDR3 contains 15 residues. The ends lost 1 base at V and 10 bases at J; junction bases unmatched: 9. From germline, CDR1 is SNHLY and CDR2 FYNNEI. The CDR3 bases are TGTGCCAGCAGTGAAGGGACAGGGAGCCTGGGGGAGCAGTTCTTC. This codes for CASSEGTGSLGEQFF.

The chain combines TRBV6-5 with TRBJ2-3; TRBD1 might be the D (6 bases). Germline-derived CDR1 and CDR2 are MNHEY and SVGAGI. The V and J ends lost 6 bases and 11 bases respectively, with 21 bases between them. The CDR3 sequence is 14 residues long. The CDR3 is CASRTHSQGSLQYF. CDR3 nucleotide sequence: TGTGCCAGCAGGACACACTCACAGGGTTCACTGCAGTATTTT.

The V gene is TRBV4-3, the J gene TRBJ1-1; 12 bases match TRBD1. The CDR3 runs to 15 residues. The germline V gene encodes CDR1 LGHNA and CDR2 YSLEER. J gave up 6 bases and V 3 bases, and 5 bases lay outside the gene matches. The CDR3 nucleotides read TGCGCCAGCAGCCATGGGGACAGGGGGCGAGCTGAAGCTTTCTTT. Protein sequence: CASSHGDRGRAEAFF.

This sequence joins TRBV19 and TRBJ2-7, with 8 nucleotides matching TRBD1. Germline V CDR1 and CDR2: LNHDA, SQIVND (reference sequence). This CDR3 comprises 15 residues. The J segment lost 5 bases and the V segment lost 6 bases, leaving 12 bases of the junction unmatched. The CDR3 coding sequence is TGTGCCAGTAGATCCTCAGGGGGCCTTAGCGACGAGCAGTACTTC. Translating gives CASRSSGGLSDEQYF. Using reference TRBV19 and TRBJ2-7 for the parts outside the CDR3, the full variable domain is DGGITQSPKYLFRKEGQNVTLSCEQNLNHDAMYWYRQDPGQGLRLIYYSQIVNDFQKGDIAEGYSVSREKKESFPLTVTSAQKNPTAFYLCASRSSGGLSDEQYFGPGTRLTVT.

V and J are TRBV7-9 and TRBJ1-6, with no clear D. The V and J ends lost 2 bases and 8 bases respectively, with 10 bases between them. CDR1 is SEHNR and CDR2 is FQNEAQ in the germline V gene (reference sequence). The CDR3 consists of 14 residues. The CDR3: CASSLPGSHSPLHF. For the CDR3, the DNA is TGTGCCAGCAGCTTACCGGGAAGCCATTCACCCCTCCACTTT.

The chain has TRBV6-5 and TRBJ2-5, with D tentatively TRBD2 (9 bases). The J call is uncertain, as TRBJ2-7 better fits the DNA end. The CDR3 spans 15 residues. Germline V gene sequence: CDR1 MNHEY, CDR2 SVGAGI. CDR3: CASRQGAGGVDEQYF. In DNA, the CDR3 is TGTGCCAGCAGGCAGGGGGCGGGAGGGGTAGACGAGCAGTACTTC.